This T cell receptor beta chain was profiled in a study of shared clonotypes between healthy human individuals. Every subset's genomic DNA went evenly onto several immunoSEQ plates. The table came from immunoSEQ multiplex PCR; TCRdb's copy has only in-frame clones and leaves some out. Of approximately 2.5 million clones in the sample, roughly 93% were seen once. Note on this clone: The antigen remains undetermined.

Adult Caucasians living in Nashville, Tennessee made up all of the donors. This CDR3 has 14 amino acids. Germline CDR1 and CDR2: MDHEN and SYDVKM. V was clipped by 5 bases and J by 4 bases, with 14 bases between them. Study outcomes and limitations: Only a few donors were included, so the genetic and exposure-history diversity represented was limited. Naive subsets generally exceeded memory subsets in estimated richness.

This TCR was sampled from a man aged 18 to 30 in good health. Some clones in this sample may be carry-over from other donors' samples. J is TRBJ1-2 and V is TRBV28; D is undetermined. The sequencing input was naive CD4+ T cells from PBMCs. Subset noted: CD45RA+ positively selected. In nucleotides, the CDR3 is TGTGCCAGCAGTCCGGAACTTACCTCCTATGGCTACACCTTC. The encoded protein is CASSPELTSYGYTF.